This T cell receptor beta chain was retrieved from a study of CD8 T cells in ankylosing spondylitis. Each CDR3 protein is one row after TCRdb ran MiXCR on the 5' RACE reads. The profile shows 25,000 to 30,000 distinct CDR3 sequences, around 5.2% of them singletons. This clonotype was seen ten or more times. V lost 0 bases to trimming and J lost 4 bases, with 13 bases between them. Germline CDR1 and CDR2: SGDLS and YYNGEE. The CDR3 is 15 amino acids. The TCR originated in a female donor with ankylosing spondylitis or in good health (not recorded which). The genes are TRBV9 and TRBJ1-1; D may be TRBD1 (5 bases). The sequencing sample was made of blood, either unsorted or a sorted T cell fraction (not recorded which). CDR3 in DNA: TGTGCCAGCAGCGTAGTAGCACGGGGGAGCACTGAAGCTTTCTTT. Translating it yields CASSVVARGSTEAFF.